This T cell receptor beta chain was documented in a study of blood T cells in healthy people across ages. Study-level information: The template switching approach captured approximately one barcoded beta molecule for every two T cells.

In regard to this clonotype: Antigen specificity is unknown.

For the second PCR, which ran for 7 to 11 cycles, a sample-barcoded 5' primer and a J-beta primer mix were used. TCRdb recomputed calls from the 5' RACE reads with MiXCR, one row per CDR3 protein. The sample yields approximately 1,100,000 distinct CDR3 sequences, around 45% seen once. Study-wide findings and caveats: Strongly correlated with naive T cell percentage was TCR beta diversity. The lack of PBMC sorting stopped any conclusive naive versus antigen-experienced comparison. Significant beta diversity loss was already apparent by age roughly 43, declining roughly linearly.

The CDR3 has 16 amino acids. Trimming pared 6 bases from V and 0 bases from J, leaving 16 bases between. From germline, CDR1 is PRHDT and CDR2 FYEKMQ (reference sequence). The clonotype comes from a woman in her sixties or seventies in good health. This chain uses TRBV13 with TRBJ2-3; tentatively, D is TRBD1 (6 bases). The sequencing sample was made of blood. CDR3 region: CASSQPTGPSTDTQYF. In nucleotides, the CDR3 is TGTGCCAGCAGTCAGCCGACAGGCCCGAGCACAGATACGCAGTATTTT.